This T cell receptor beta chain was retrieved from a study of beta chain features in type 1 diabetes. V shed 4 bases, J shed 0 bases, and the junction held 6 bases outside the gene matches. The length of the CDR3 is 16 residues. CDR1 and CDR2 (germline): SEHNR, FQNEAQ (reference sequence). Study outcomes and limitations: cDNA-based reads could over-represent cells with high TCR expression.

A note on this clone: Its antigen is currently unknown.

Expressed TCRB transcripts were sequenced because the entire RNA isolate underwent reverse transcription. Sequencing used immunoSEQ multiplex PCR; TCRdb keeps in-frame clones, though not all of them. This repertoire shows under 800,000 clones, about 14% found once; its top ten account for approximately 0.093%. Sorting that relied on CD45RO/CCR7/CD25/CD127/CD95/CD27 yielded CD4+ naive, central memory, regulatory and stem cell-like memory cells. The source is a man aged 18 to 30 in good health. Source material: naive CD4+ T cells from blood. The V and J genes are TRBV7-9 and TRBJ2-7; 10 bases agree with TRBD2. The CDR3 loop reads CASSSLAGDSSYEQYF. In DNA form, the CDR3 reads TGTGCCAGCAGCTCCCTAGCGGGAGACTCCTCCTACGAGCAGTACTTC.